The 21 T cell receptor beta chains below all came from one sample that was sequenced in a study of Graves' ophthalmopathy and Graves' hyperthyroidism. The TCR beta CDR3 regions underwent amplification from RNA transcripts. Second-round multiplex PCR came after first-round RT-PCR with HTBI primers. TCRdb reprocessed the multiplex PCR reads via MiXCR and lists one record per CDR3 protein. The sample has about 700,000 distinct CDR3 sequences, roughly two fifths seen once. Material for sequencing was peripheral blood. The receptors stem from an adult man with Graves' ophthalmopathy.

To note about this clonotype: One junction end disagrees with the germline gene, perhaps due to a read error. In DNA form, the CDR3 reads TGTGCCACCAGTGATTCAGGACCCTATGGCTGCACCTTC. It specifies CATSDSGPYGCTF. The J gene is TRBJ1-2, the V gene TRBV24-1; no clear D. Germline-derived CDR1 and CDR2 are KGHDR and SFDVKD. This CDR3 has 13 amino acids.

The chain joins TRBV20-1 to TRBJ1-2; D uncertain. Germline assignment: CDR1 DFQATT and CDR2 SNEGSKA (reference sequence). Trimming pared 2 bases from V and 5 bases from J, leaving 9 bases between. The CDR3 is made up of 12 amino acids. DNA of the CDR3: TGCAGTGCTAGAAGCCGCGGGTATGGCTACACCTTC. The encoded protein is CSARSRGYGYTF.

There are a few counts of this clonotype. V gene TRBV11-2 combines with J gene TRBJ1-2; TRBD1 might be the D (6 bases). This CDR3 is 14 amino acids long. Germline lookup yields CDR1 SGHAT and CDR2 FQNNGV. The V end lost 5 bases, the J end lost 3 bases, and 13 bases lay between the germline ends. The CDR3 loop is CASSTGYLDYGYTF. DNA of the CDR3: TGTGCCAGCAGCACAGGGTACTTGGACTATGGCTACACCTTC.

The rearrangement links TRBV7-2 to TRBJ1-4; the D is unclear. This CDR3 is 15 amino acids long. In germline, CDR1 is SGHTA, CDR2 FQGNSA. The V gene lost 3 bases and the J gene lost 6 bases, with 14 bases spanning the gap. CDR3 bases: TGTGCCAGCAGCTTGGAGGGTACCGCCGATGAAAAACTGTTTTTT. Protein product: CASSLEGTADEKLFF. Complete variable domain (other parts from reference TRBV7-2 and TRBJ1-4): GAGVSQSPSNKVTEKGKDVELRCDPISGHTALYWYRQSLGQGLEFLIYFQGNSAPDKSGLPSDRFSAERTGGSVSTLTIQRTQQEDSAVYLCASSLEGTADEKLFFGSGTQLSVL.

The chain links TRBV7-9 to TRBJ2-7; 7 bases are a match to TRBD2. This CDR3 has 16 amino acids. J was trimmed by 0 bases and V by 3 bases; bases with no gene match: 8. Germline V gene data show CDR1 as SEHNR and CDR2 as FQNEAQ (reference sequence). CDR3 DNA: TGTGCCAGCAGCTTCTTCGCTAGCGGTGACTCCTACGAGCAGTACTTC. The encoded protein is CASSFFASGDSYEQYF.

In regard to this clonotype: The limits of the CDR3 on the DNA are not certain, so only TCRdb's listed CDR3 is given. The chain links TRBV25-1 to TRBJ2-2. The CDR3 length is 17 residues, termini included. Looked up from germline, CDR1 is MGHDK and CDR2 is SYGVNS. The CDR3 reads CACSARNAERDTGELFF.

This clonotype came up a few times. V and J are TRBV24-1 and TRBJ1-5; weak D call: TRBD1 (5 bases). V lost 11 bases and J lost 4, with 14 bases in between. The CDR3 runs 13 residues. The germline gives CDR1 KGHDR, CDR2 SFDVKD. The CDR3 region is CASRMGGNQPQHF. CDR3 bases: TGTGCCAGCAGGATGGGGGGAAATCAGCCCCAGCATTTT.

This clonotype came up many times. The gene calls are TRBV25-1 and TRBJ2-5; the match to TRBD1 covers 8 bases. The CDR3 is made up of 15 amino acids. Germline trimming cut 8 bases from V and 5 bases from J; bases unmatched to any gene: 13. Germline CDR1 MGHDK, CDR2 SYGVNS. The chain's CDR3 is CASQTSDRGFETQYF. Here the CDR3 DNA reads TGTGCCAGCCAGACATCAGACAGGGGATTTGAGACCCAGTACTTC.

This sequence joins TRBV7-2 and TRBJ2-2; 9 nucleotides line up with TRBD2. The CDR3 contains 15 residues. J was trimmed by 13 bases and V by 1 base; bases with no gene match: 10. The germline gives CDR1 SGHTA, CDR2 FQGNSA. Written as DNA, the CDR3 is TGTGCCAGCAGCTTAGATAGCGGGGGCCCGTTAAGGCTGTTTTTT. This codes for CASSLDSGGPLRLFF.

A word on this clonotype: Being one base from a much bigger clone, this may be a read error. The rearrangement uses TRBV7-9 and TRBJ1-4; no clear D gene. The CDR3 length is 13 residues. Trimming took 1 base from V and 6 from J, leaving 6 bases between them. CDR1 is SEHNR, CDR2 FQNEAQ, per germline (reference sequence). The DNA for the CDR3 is TGTGCCAGCAGCTTAGGGGCAGATGAAAAACTGTTTTTT. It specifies CASSLGADEKLFF.

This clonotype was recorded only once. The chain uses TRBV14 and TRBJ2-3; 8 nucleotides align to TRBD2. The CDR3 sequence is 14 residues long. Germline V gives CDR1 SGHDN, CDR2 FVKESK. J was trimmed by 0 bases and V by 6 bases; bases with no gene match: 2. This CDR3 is CASRSSGSTDTQYF. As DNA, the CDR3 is TGTGCCAGCAGATCTAGCGGGAGCACAGATACGCAGTATTTT.

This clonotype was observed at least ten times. CDR3 sequence: CASSLGRRNYGYTF. CDR3 in DNA: TGTGCCAGCAGCTTAGGACGGCGGAACTATGGCTACACCTTC. The V call is TRBV13, the J call TRBJ1-2; D is undetermined. Germline V gene data show CDR1 as PRHDT and CDR2 as FYEKMQ (reference sequence). The CDR3 covers 14 residues. The germline V and J ends were trimmed by 0 bases and 2 bases, with 7 bases remaining between them.

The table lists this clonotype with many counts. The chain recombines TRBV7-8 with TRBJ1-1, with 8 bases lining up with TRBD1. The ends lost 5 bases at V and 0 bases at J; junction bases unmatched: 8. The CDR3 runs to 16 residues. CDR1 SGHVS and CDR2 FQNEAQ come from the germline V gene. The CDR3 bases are TGTGCCAGCAGCGCAGGCTACAGGGGGATGAACACTGAAGCTTTCTTT. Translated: CASSAGYRGMNTEAFF.

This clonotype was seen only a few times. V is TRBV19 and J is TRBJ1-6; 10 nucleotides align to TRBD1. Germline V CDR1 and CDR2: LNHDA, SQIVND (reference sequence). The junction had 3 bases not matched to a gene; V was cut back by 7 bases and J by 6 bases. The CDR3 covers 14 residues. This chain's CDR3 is CASTGQGFNSPLHF. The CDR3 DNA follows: TGTGCCAGTACGGGACAGGGGTTTAATTCACCCCTCCACTTT. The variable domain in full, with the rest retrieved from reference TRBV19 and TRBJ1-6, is DGGITQSPKYLFRKEGQNVTLSCEQNLNHDAMYWYRQDPGQGLRLIYYSQIVNDFQKGDIAEGYSVSREKKESFPLTVTSAQKNPTAFYLCASTGQGFNSPLHFGNGTRLTVT.

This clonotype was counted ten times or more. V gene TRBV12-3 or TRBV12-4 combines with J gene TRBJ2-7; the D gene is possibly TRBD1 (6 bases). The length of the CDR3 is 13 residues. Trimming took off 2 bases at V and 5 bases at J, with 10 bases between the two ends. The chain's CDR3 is CASSLLAGDEQYF. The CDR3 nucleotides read TGTGCCAGCAGTTTATTGGCAGGGGACGAGCAGTACTTC.

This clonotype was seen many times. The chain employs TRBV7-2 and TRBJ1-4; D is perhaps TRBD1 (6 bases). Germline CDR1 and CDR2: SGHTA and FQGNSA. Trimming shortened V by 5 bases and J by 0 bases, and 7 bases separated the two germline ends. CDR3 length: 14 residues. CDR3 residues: CASSRTATNEKLFF. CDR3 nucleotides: TGTGCCAGCAGCCGGACAGCAACTAATGAAAAACTGTTTTTT.

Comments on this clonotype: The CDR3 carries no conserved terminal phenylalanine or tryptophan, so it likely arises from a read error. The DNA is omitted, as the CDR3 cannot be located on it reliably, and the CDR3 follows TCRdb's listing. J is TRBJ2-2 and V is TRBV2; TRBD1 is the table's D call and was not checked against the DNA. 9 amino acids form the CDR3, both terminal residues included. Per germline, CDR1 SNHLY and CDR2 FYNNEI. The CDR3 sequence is CASPEGRGL.

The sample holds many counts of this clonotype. As DNA, the CDR3 is TGCAGTGCTAGCGACAGGGGTCCCTATGGCTACACCTTC. It codes for CSASDRGPYGYTF. The J gene is TRBJ1-2, the V gene TRBV20-1; TRBD1 matches at 8 bases. V was pared by 3 bases and J by 4 bases, with 4 bases of the junction left unmatched. Per the germline V gene, CDR1 is DFQATT and CDR2 is SNEGSKA (reference sequence). The CDR3 consists of 13 residues.

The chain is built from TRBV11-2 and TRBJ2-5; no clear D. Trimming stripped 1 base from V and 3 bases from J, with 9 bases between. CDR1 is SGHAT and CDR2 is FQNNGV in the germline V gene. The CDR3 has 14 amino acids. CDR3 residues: CASSLGAREETQYF. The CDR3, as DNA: TGTGCCAGCAGCTTAGGGGCTAGGGAAGAGACCCAGTACTTC.

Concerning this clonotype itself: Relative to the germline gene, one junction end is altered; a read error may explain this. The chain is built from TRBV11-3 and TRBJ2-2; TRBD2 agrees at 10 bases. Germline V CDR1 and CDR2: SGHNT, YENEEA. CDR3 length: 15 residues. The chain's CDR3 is CASSLRTSGPGELFF. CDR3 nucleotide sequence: TGTGCCAGTAGCTTACGGACTAGCGGCCCCGGGGAGCTGTTTTTT. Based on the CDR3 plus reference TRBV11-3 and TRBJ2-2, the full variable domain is EAGVVQSPRYKIIEKKQPVAFWCNPISGHNTLYWYLQNLGQGPELLIRYENEEAVDDSQLPKDRFSAERLKGVDSTLKIQPAELGDSAVYLCASSLRTSGPGELFFGEGSRLTVL.

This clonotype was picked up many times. The CDR3 sequence: CASSSTGQETQYF. CDR3 DNA: TGTGCCAGCAGCTCGACAGGCCAAGAGACCCAGTACTTC. The chain uses TRBV2 and TRBJ2-5; D is possibly TRBD1 (6 bases). Germline V CDR1 and CDR2: SNHLY, FYNNEI. Between the trimmed V and J ends, which lost 6 bases and 1 base, there was a span of 9 bases. The CDR3 runs to 13 residues.